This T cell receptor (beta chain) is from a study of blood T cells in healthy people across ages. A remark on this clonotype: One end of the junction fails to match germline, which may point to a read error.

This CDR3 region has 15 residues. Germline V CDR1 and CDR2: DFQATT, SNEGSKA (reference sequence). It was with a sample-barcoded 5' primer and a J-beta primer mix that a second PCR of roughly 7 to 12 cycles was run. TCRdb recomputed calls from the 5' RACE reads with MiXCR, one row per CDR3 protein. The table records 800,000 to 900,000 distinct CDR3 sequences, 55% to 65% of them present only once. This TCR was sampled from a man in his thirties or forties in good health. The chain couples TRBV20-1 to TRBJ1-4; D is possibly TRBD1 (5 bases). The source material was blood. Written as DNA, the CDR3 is TGCAGTGCTTCCGGGACCCCAGCAACTAATGAAAAACTGCTTTTT. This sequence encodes CSASGTPATNEKLLF.